These T cell receptor beta chains were read from a single sample in a study of CD4 T cells in relation to SARS-CoV-2 and coronaviruses. The method was immunoSEQ multiplex PCR; TCRdb's version includes in-frame clones alone and lacks a portion of them. Among about 68,000 clones listed, over 90% were seen once. The source material was naive CD4+ T cells from PBMCs. The source of these receptors is a human donor in good health. The CDR3 runs from the conserved cysteine through the conserved F or W.

CDR3	V
CASSFSGATDTQYF	TRBV27
CASSYSIRDQYSNQPQHF	TRBV6-2/TRBV6-3
CASSSLFRLMAGELFF	TRBV28
CASSRLTVLAEAFF	TRBV7-8
CASSLTKQGVFTEAFF	TRBV28
CATSDSRTGGTEAFF	TRBV24-1
CASSLPQGPRGEKLFF	TRBV5-1
CASSLGSGQGSEAFF	TRBV5-1
CASSLGGQGYEQYF	TRBV11-3
CASSHRASGQETQYF	TRBV3-1/TRBV3-2
CASSTTGIRNQPQHF	TRBV19
CASSLRTSGNYEQFF	TRBV6-5
CASSHALARSSYEQYF	TRBV14